This entry features one T cell receptor (beta chain) sequence. In its sample, this clone was seen once. Its antigen has not been determined. Base qualities are not recorded, but no much larger clone differs from it by a single base. The CDR3 regions of human TCRbeta chains were analyzed by immunosequencing. On the study's bioinformatics: Repertoire TCRs were checked for matches against a reference library of SARS-CoV-2-specific TCRs that had been generated using the MIRA antigen-specificity platform. Breadth was defined as the fraction of unique TCRs that were SARS-CoV-2-associated. Depth was defined as the fraction of total T cells that were SARS-CoV-2-associated. Using the MIRA data, each spike-specific TCR was assigned both to the spike region to which the TCR was reactive and to a CD4 or CD8 class. Log10-transformed breadth and depth values were compared by one-way ANOVA with Sidak's multiple comparisons tests. Not all clones reach the TCRdb copy of this immuneACCESS table, which keeps in-frame sequences only. Checked studies attribute under half of the gap to unresolved V genes and leave the rest unexplained. That table is the source of V, J and clone size, and D and trimming were worked out from the DNA. The sample records more than 150,000 clones, roughly 94% of which are singletons. The ten largest clonotypes hold around 1.6% of the sample.

The data stem from a study of T cell responses to AZD1222 COVID-19 vaccine (dated by TCRdb to about 2021). Notes on the research overall: TCR sequencing covered fewer than 250 trial participants: 200 to 220 given two doses of AZD1222 and 26 given two doses of MenACWY control vaccine. Trial participants were enrolled by age into 18-55, 56-69 and 70-plus year subgroups, with about 150, 28 and 57 TCR-sequenced participants respectively.

The germline V gene provides CDR1 SGHTA and CDR2 FQGNSA. The junction carries 15 bases between V and J, which are trimmed by 5 bases and 4 bases respectively. Including the terminal cysteine and phenylalanine, the CDR3 comprises 14 residues. Of all the DNA, just the CDR3 is kept, 42 bases in frame from base 1. Results and caveats for the whole study, not just this receptor: Epitopes outside the regions mutated in the B.1.351 and B.1.1.7 variants were reportedly recognized by nearly half of the unique spike-specific TCRs. Because no day 14 peak-response samples were available, repertoires were characterized only after the peak T cell response. CD4 TCRs associated with the vaccine covered the entire spike protein, and the dominant responses were in regions 160-218 and 743-854. The 56-69-year group was small, and its depth increase did not reach significance, likely because of low power. Only five or six AZD1222 recipients were SARS-CoV-2 seropositive at baseline, limiting conclusions about previously exposed vaccinees. Most participants were white British and females outnumbered males, and the authors suggested that clonal diversity may have been underestimated. A significant rise in spike-specific TCR breadth and depth was observed after two AZD1222 doses relative to day 0 and relative to MenACWY recipients.

What the time point label conveys for this sample: about 28 days (+/-7) after the second vaccine dose. AZD1222 recipients given second doses at about 4 weeks or at about 12 weeks were pooled, since spike-specific TCR depth and breadth were not found to differ between the two schedules. The vaccinee samples were drawn from two UK trials, COV001 and COV002, one of which was a single-blind randomized controlled phase 2/3 trial testing AZD1222 (ChAdOx1 nCoV-19) in healthy adults. For TCRbeta chain sequencing, PBMC samples from trial participants were taken at day 0 and at day 28 after the second dose.

This TCR was sampled from an adult who received the AZD1222 COVID-19 vaccine. The V gene is TRBV7-2 and the J gene is TRBJ2-7; matching of 6 bases hints at TRBD1 as the D gene. The specimen comprised peripheral blood, sampled 28 days after the second AZD1222 dose. CDR3 reads: CASSVGGQLYEQYF. The nucleotide sequence is TGTGCCAGCAGCGTTGGAGGACAGCTTTACGAGCAGTACTTC.